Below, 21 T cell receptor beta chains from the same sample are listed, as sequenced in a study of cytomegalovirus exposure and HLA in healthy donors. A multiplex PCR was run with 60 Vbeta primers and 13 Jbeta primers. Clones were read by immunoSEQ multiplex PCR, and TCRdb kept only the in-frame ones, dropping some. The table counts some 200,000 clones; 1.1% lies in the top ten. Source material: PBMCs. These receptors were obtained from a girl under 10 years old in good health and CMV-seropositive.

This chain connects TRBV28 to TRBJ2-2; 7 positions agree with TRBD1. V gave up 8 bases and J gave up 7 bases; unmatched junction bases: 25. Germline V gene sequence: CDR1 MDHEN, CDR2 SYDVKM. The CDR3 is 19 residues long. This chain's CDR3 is CASLIRRQTGTIIDGELFF. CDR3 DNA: TGTGCCAGCCTCATTCGGAGACAGACAGGGACAATAATAGACGGGGAGCTGTTTTTT.

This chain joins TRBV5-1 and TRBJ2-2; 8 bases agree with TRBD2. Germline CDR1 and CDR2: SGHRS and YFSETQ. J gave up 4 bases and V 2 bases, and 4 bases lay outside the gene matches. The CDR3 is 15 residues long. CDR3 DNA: TGCGCCAGCAGCTTTACGGGAGGGCCCACCGGGGAGCTGTTTTTT. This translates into CASSFTGGPTGELFF. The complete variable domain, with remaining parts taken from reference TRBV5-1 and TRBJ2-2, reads KAGVTQTPRYLIKTRGQQVTLSCSPISGHRSVSWYQQTPGQGLQFLFEYFSETQRNKGNFPGRFSGRQFSNSRSEMNVSTLELGDSALYLCASSFTGGPTGELFFGEGSRLTVL.

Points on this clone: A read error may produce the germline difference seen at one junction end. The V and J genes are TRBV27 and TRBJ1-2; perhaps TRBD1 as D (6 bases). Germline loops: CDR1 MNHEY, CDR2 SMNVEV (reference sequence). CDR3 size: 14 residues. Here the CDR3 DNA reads TGTGCCAGCGGTTTGACAGGACCTGGCTATGGCTACACCTTC. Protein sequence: CASGLTGPGYGYTF.

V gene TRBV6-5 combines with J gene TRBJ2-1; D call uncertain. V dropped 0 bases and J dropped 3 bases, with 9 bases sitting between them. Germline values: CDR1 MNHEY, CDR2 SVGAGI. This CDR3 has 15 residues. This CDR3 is CASSYSGRVYNEQFF. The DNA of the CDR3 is TGTGCCAGCAGTTACTCGGGCCGCGTCTACAATGAGCAGTTCTTC.

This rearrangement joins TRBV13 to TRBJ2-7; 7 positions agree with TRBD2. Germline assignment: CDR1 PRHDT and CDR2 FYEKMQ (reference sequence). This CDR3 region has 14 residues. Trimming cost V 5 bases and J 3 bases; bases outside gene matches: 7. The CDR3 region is CASSGGDGSYEQYF. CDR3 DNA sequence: TGTGCCAGCAGCGGGGGGGACGGAAGCTACGAGCAGTACTTC.

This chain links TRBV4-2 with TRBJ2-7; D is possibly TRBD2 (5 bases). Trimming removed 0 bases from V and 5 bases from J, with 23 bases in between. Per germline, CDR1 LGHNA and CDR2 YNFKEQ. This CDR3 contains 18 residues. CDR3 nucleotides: TGTGCCAGCAGCCAAGACGTACTTACCGCACCTAGCCCTGACGAGCAGTACTTC. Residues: CASSQDVLTAPSPDEQYF.

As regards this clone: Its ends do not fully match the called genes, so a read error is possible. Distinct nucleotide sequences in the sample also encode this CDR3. The DNA for the CDR3 is TGTGCCAGCAGCTTGGGCACAGCTAATGAAGCCTTCTTT. Protein sequence: CASSLGTANEAFF. The chain combines TRBV7-2 with TRBJ1-1, with D unresolved. This CDR3 comprises 13 residues. The germline V gene has CDR1 SGHTA and CDR2 FQGNSA.

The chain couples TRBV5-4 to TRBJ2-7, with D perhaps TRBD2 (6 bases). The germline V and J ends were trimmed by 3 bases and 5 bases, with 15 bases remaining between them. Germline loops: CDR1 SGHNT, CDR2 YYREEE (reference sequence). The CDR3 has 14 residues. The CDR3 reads CASSWGVVGNEQYF. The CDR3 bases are TGTGCCAGCAGCTGGGGGGTGGTGGGAAACGAGCAGTACTTC.

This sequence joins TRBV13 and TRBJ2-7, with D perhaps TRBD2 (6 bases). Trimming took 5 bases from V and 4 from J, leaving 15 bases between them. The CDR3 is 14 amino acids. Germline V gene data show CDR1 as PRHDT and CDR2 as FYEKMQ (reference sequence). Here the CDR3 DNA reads TGTGCCAGCAGCACAAGGGACTCGACTTACGAGCAGTACTTC. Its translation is CASSTRDSTYEQYF.

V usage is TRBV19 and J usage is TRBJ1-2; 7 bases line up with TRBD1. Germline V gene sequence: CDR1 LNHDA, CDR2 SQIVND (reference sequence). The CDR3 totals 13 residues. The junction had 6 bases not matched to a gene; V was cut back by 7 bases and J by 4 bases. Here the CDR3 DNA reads TGTGCCAGTAACACCGGGACAGTCTATGGCTACACCTTC. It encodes CASNTGTVYGYTF.

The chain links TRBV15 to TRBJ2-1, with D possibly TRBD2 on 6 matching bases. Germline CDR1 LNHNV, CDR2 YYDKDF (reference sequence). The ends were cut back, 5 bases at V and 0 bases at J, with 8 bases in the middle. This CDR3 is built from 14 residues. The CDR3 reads CATSRESSYNEQFF. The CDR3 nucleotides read TGTGCCACCAGCCGGGAGTCCTCCTACAATGAGCAGTTCTTC.

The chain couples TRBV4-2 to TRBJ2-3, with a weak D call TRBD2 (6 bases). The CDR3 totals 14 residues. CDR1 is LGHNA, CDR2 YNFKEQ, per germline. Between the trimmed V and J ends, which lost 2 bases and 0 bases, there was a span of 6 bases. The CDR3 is CASSQSGSTDTQYF. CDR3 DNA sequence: TGTGCCAGCAGCCAAAGCGGGAGCACAGATACGCAGTATTTT.

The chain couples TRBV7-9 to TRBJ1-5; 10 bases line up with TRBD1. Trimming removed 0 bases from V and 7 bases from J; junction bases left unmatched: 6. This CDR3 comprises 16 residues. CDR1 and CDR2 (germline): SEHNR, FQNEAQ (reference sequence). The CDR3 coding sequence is TGTGCCAGCAGCTTAGCGGGGGACAGGGGTAGGCAGCCCCAGCATTTT. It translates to CASSLAGDRGRQPQHF.

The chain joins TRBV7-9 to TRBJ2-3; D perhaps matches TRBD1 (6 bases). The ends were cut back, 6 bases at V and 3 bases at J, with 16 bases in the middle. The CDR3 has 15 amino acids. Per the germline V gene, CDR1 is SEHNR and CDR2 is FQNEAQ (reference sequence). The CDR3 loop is CASRGNRVLTDTQYF. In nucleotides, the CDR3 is TGTGCCAGCAGAGGCAACAGGGTCCTGACAGATACGCAGTATTTT.

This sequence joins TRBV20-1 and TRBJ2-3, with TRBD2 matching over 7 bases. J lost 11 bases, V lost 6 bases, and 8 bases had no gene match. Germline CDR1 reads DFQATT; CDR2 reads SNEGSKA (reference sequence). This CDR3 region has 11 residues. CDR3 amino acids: CSAEAGVGQYF. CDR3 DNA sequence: TGCAGTGCGGAGGCGGGAGTCGGGCAGTATTTT.

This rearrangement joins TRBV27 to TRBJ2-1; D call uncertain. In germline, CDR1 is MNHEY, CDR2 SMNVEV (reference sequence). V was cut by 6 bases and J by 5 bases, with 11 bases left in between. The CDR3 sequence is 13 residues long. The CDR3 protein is CASRVGWDNEQFF. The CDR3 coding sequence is TGTGCCAGCAGGGTCGGGTGGGACAATGAGCAGTTCTTC.

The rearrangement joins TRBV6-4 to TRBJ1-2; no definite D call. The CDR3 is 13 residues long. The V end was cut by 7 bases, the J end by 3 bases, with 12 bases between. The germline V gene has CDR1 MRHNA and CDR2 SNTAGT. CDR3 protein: CASNIWSHYGYTF. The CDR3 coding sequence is TGTGCCAGCAACATTTGGAGTCACTATGGCTACACCTTC.

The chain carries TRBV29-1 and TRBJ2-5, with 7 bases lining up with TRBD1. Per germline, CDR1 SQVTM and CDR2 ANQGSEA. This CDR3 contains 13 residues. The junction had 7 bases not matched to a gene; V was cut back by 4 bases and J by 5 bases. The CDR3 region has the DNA TGCAGCGTTGTCACAGGGGAAATGGAGACCCAGTACTTC. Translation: CSVVTGEMETQYF.

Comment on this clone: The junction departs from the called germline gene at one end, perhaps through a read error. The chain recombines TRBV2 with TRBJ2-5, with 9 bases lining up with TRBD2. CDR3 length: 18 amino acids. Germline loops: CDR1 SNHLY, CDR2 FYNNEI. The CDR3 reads CASRPTIPLAGAQGTQYF. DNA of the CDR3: TGTGCCAGCAGGCCCACTATACCGTTAGCGGGAGCGCAAGGGACCCAGTACTTC.

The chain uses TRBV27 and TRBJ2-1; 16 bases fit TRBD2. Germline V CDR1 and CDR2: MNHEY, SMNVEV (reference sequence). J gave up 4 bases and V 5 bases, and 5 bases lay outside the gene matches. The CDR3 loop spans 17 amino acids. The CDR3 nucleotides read TGTGCCAGCAGTCTCGGGACTAGCGGGAGGGTTTACAATGAGCAGTTCTTC. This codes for CASSLGTSGRVYNEQFF.

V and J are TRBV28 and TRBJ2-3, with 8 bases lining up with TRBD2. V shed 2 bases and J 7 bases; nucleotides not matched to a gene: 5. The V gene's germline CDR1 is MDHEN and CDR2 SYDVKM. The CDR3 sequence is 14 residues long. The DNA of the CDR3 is TGTGCCAGCAGTTTAGTCGGGAGGGCCAATACGCAGTATTTT. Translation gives CASSLVGRANTQYF.